The sequence of this TCR beta chain was determined in a study of cytomegalovirus exposure and HLA in healthy donors. Study findings and constraints: Indistinguishable V segments such as TRBV6-2 and TRBV6-3 were excluded. Common viral pathogens seemed to be connected with several of the most significant clusters, according to a later analysis. TCR beta sequences reportedly predicted the HLA-A and HLA-B alleles of most subjects accurately.

This clone was detected only once. Its specificity is unknown. This CDR3 has 16 residues. Trimming left V 4 bases short and J 5 bases short, with 17 bases between. CDR1 SGHVS and CDR2 FQNEAQ come from the germline V gene. A multiplex PCR was run with 60 Vbeta primers and 13 Jbeta primers. The assay was immunoSEQ multiplex PCR, and TCRdb's table has in-frame clones only and misses some. Of more than 90,000 clones listed, under 80% are singletons. Sequenced sample: PBMCs. The TCR originated in a woman in her forties or fifties in good health and CMV-seropositive. The chain joins TRBV7-8 to TRBJ1-4; perhaps TRBD1 as D (5 bases). The CDR3 bases are TGTGCCAGCAGCTCCCGGGCGGGGGGTAGAAATGAAAAACTGTTTTTT. It codes for CASSSRAGGRNEKLFF.